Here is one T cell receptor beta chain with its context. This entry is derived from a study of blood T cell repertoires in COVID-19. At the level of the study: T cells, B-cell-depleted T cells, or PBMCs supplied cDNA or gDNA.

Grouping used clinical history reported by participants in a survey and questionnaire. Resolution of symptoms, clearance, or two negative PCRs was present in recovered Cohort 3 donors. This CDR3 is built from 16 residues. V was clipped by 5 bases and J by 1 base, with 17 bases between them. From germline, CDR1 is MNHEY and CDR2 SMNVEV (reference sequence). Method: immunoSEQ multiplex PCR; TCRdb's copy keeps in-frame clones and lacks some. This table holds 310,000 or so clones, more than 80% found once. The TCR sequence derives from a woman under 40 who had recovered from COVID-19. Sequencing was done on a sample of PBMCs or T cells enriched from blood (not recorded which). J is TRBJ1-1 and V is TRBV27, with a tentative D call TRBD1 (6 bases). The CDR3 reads CASSPHRVTTNTEAFF. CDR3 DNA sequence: TGTGCCAGCAGTCCACACAGGGTAACAACGAACACTGAAGCTTTCTTT.